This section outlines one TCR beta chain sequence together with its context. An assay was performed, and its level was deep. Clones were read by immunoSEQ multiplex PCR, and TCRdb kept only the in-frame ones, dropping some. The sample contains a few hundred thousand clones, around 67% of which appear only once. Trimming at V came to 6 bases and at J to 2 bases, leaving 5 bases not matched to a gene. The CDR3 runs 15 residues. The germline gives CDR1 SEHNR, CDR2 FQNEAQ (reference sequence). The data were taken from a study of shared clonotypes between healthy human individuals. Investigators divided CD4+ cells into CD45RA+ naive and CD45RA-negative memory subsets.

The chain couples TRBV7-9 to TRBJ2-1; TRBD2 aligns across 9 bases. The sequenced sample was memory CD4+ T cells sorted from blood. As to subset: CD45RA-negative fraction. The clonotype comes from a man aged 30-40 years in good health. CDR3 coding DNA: TGTGCCAGCAGTAACGGACTAGCGACCTACAATGAGCAGTTCTTC. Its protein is CASSNGLATYNEQFF.